This T cell receptor (beta chain) stems from a study of Ad26.COV2.S vaccination and SARS-CoV-2 variants. Study information: Each vaccinee took Ad26.COV2.S intramuscularly, once or twice 56 days apart. Study results and limitations: Vaccine recipients had higher spike-specific TCR breadth than placebo recipients.

Concerning this clone itself: Its target is unknown.

Treatment defined: roughly 20 received Ad26.COV2.S at low or high dose, single or two shots; about 5 received placebo; per-sample allocation not given. The investigators took samples on day 63 after the first vaccine or placebo injection. This person who donated was an adult of 18-55 years in Boston. Generated by immunoSEQ multiplex PCR, the TCRdb table keeps only in-frame clones and is missing some. Found here are some 240,000 clones, around 90% of them singletons; the top ten hold less than 3.5%. Germline lookup yields CDR1 SNHLY and CDR2 FYNNEI. The CDR3 loop spans 13 amino acids. Trimming took 5 bases from V and 6 from J; bases not matched to a gene: 5.

The sequences come from peripheral blood, collected in a trial of Ad26.COV2.S vaccine versus placebo. The sequence came from a person aged 18-60 years who received the Ad26.COV2.S COVID-19 vaccine or a placebo. V is TRBV2 and J is TRBJ1-2; 8 bases agree with TRBD1. The CDR3: CASSLTGENGYTF. The CDR3 DNA sequence: TGTGCCAGCAGTTTGACAGGGGAAAATGGCTACACCTTC.